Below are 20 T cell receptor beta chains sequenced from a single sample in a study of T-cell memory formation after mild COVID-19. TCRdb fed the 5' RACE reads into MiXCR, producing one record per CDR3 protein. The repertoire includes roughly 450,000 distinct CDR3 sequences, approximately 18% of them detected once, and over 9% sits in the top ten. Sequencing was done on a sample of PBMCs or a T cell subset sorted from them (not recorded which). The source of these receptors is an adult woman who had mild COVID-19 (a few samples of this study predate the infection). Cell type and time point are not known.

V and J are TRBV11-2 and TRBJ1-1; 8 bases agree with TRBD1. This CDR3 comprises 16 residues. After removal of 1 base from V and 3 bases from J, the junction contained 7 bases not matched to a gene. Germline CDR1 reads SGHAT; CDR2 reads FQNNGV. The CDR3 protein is CASSLAWTGRHTEAFF. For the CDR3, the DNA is TGTGCCAGCAGCTTAGCCTGGACAGGGCGACACACTGAAGCTTTCTTT.

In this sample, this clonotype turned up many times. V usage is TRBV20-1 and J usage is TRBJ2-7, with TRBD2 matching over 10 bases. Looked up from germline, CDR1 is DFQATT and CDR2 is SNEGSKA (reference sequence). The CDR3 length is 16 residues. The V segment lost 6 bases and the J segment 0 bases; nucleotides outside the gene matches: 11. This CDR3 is CSALDASSGSSYEQYF. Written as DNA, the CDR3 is TGCAGTGCCCTAGACGCGTCTAGCGGGAGCTCCTACGAGCAGTACTTC.

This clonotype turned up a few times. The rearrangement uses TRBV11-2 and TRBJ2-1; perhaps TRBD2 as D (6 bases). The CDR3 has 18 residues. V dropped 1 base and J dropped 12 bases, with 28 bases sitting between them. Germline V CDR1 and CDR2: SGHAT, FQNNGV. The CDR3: CASSLGIEGLPTKNGQFF. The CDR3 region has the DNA TGTGCCAGCAGCTTAGGGATCGAGGGACTCCCCACGAAGAACGGGCAGTTCTTC.

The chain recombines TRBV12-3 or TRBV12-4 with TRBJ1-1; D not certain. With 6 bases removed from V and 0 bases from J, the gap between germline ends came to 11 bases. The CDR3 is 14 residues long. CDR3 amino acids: CASSRITVNTEAFF. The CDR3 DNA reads TGTGCCAGCAGCCGGATTACGGTGAACACTGAAGCTTTCTTT.

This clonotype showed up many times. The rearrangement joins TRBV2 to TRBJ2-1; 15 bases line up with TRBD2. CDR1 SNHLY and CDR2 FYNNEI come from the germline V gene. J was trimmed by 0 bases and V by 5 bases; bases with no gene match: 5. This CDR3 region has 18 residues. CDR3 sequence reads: CASSKGLAGGSSYNEQFF. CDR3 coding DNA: TGTGCCAGCAGTAAGGGACTAGCGGGAGGAAGCTCCTACAATGAGCAGTTCTTC.

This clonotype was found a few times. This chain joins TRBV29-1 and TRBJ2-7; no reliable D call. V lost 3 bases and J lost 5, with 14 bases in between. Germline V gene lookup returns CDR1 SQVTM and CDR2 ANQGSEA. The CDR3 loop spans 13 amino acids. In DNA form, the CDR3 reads TGCAGCGTTGACGACTTTCAGCAAGACGAGCAGTACTTC. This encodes CSVDDFQQDEQYF.

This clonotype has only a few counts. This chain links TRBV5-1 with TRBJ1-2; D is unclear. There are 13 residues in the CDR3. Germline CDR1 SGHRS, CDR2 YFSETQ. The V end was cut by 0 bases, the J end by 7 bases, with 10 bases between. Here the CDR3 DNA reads TGCGCCAGCAGCTTGGAACAGAACGGTGGCTACACCTTC. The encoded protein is CASSLEQNGGYTF.

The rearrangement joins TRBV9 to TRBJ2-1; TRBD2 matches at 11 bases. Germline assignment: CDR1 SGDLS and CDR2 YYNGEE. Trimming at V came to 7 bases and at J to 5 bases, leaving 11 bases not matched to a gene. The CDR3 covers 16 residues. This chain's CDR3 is CASAPLAGGPHNEQFF. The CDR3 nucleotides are TGTGCCAGCGCTCCCTTAGCGGGGGGGCCTCACAATGAGCAGTTCTTC.

The CDR3 loop is CASSSSPSTDTQYF. CDR3 DNA: TGTGCCAGTAGTAGTTCACCTAGCACAGATACGCAGTATTTT. J is TRBJ2-3 and V is TRBV19; no clear D. The CDR3 has 14 amino acids. V shed 4 bases and J shed 0 bases, with 8 bases lying between them. CDR1 and CDR2 (germline): LNHDA, SQIVND (reference sequence).

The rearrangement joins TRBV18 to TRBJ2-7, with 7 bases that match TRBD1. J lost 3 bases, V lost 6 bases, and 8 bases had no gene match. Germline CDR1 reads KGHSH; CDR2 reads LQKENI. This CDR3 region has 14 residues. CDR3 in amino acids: CASSTGTDLYEQYF. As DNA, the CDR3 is TGTGCCAGCTCTACCGGGACAGATCTCTACGAGCAGTACTTC.

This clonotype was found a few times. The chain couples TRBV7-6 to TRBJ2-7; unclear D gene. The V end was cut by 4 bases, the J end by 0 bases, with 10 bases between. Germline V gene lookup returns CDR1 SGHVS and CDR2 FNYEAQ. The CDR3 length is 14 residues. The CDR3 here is CASSSGILSYEQYF. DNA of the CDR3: TGTGCCAGCAGCTCGGGTATTCTCTCCTACGAGCAGTACTTC.

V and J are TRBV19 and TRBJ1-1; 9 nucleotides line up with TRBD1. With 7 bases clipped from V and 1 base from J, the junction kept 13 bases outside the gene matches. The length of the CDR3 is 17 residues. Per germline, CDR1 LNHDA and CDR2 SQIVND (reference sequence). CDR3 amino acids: CASKKGGQGAANTEAFF. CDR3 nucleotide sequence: TGTGCCAGTAAAAAAGGGGGACAGGGAGCGGCGAACACTGAAGCTTTCTTT.

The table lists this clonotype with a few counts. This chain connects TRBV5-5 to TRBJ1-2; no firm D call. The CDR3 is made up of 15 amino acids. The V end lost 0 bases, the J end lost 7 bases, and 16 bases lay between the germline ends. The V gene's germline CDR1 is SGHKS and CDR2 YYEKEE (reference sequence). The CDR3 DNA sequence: TGTGCCAGCAGCTTGGGAGGCAGCAGTAGGAGTGGCTACACCTTC. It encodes CASSLGGSSRSGYTF.

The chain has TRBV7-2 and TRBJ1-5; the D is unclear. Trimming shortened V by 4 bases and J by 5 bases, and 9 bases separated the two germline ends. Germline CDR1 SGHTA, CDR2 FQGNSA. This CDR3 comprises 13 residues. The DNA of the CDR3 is TGTGCCAGCAGCTGGGATACCTATCAGCCCCAGCATTTT. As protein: CASSWDTYQPQHF.

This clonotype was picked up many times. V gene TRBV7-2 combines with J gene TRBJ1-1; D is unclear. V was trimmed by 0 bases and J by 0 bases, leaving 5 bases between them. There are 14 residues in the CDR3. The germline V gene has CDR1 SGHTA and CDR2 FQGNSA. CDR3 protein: CASSLAGLNTEAFF. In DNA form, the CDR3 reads TGTGCCAGCAGCTTAGCAGGCCTGAACACTGAAGCTTTCTTT.

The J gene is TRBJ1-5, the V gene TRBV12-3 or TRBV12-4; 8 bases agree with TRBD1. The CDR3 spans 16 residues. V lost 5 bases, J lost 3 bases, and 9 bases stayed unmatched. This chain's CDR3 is CASSLWDRPYNQPQHF. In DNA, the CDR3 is TGTGCCAGCAGTCTATGGGACAGGCCCTACAATCAGCCCCAGCATTTT.

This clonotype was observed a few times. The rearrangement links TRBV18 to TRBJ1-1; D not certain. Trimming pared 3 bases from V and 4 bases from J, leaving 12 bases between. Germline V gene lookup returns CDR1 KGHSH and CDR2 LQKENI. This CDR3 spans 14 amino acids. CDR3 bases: TGTGCCAGCTCACCCGCCCCGAGGTCCACTGAAGCTTTCTTT. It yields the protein CASSPAPRSTEAFF.

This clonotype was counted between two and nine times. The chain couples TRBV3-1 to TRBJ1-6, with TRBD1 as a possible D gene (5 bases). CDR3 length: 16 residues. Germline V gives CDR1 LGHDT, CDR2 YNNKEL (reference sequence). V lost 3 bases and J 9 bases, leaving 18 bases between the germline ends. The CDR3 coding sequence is TGTGCCAGCAGCCAGCTCGGGCAGGGAGGAGGTTCACCCCTCCACTTT. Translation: CASSQLGQGGGSPLHF.

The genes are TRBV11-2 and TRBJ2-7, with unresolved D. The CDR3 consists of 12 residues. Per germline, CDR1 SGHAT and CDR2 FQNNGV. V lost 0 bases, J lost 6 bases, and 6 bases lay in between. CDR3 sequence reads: CASSLDSPEQYF. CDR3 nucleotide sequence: TGTGCCAGCAGCTTAGATAGCCCCGAGCAGTACTTC. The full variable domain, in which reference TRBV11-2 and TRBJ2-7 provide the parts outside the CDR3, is EAGVAQSPRYKIIEKRQSVAFWCNPISGHATLYWYQQILGQGPKLLIQFQNNGVVDDSQLPKDRFSAERLKGVDSTLKIQPAKLEDSAVYLCASSLDSPEQYFGPGTRLTVT.

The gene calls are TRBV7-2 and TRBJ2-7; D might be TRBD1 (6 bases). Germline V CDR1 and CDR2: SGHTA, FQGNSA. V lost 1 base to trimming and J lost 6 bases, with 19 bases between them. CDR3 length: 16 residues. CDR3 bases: TGTGCCAGCAGCTTAGGGGGGCGGTCCTTGGTAAGCGAGCAGTACTTC. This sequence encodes CASSLGGRSLVSEQYF.